This entry features one T cell receptor beta chain sequence. Its target is unknown. Data came from immunoSEQ multiplex PCR; TCRdb stores just in-frame clones and leaves some out. In the table there are some 120,000 clones, around 84% of which are singletons. The V gene end was trimmed by 8 bases and the J gene end by 0 bases; junction bases not matched to a gene: 6. This CDR3 region has 15 residues. From germline, CDR1 is KGHSH and CDR2 LQKENI. This entry belongs to a study of identifying expanded T cells in peripheral blood. Findings and caveats of the study: Technical replicates showed roughly 1.2 changed clones; approximately 2 weeks about 16; four weeks 19. Variance in clone template counts between approximately 2-week samples significantly increased with total template count across all healthy donors.

During the collection period, no donor immune events like infections were recorded. This receptor was obtained from a person aged 18 to 75 in good health. V is TRBV18 and J is TRBJ2-3; 9 bases agree with TRBD1. The specimen sequenced was blood. The CDR3 sequence: CASQVDRGSTDTQYF. As DNA, the CDR3 is TGTGCCAGCCAGGTGGACAGGGGAAGCACAGATACGCAGTATTTT.